These 21 T cell receptor beta chains were all obtained from the same sample, sequenced in a study of cytomegalovirus exposure and HLA in healthy donors. In the PCR, 60 Vbeta and 13 Jbeta primers were used. Clones were sequenced by immunoSEQ multiplex PCR, and TCRdb holds only the in-frame ones, with some missing. The sample holds about 160,000 clones; 80% to 85% are singletons and the top ten take 7.5% to 9.5%. The specimen was PBMCs. The receptors were gathered from a male donor in good health and CMV-seropositive.

This clone was recorded once. This chain connects TRBV5-1 to TRBJ2-7, with D possibly TRBD1 on 5 matching bases. Germline CDR1 reads SGHRS; CDR2 reads YFSETQ. The CDR3 spans 16 residues. V was clipped by 0 bases and J by 0 bases, with 13 bases between them. CDR3 sequence reads: CASSLVVGRYSYEQYF. The CDR3 region has the DNA TGCGCCAGCAGCTTGGTGGTGGGGCGTTACTCCTACGAGCAGTACTTC.

This chain connects TRBV9 to TRBJ2-2, with D possibly being TRBD1 (6 bases). The germline V and J ends were trimmed by 0 bases and 3 bases, with 15 bases remaining between them. This CDR3 is 17 amino acids long. Germline CDR1 reads SGDLS; CDR2 reads YYNGEE. The CDR3 reads CASSVDFRGMDTGELFF. The CDR3, as DNA: TGTGCCAGCAGCGTAGATTTCAGGGGTATGGACACCGGGGAGCTGTTTTTT.

The CDR3 bases are TGTGCCATCAGTGAGAGCGCGGGGTCGGACGAGCAGTACTTC. Translated, it gives CAISESAGSDEQYF. The chain is built from TRBV10-3 and TRBJ2-7; tentatively, D is TRBD2 (6 bases). The CDR3 has 14 amino acids. Trimming stripped 2 bases from V and 5 bases from J, with 13 bases between. Germline V lookup: CDR1 ENHRY, CDR2 SYGVKD.

The chain has TRBV14 and TRBJ1-2; D call uncertain. The CDR3 extends over 15 amino acids. Germline assignment: CDR1 SGHDN and CDR2 FVKESK. Trimming took 1 base from V and 3 from J, leaving 12 bases between them. The CDR3 loop reads CASSQGAGTHYGYTF. CDR3 nucleotide sequence: TGTGCCAGCAGCCAAGGCGCAGGTACTCACTATGGCTACACCTTC. Filled out from reference TRBV14 and TRBJ1-2, the complete variable domain reads EAGVTQFPSHSVIEKGQTVTLRCDPISGHDNLYWYRRVMGKEIKFLLHFVKESKQDESGMPNNRFLAERTGGTYSTLKVQPAELEDSGVYFCASSQGAGTHYGYTFGSGTRLTVV.

This clone has a single count. This chain joins TRBV5-1 and TRBJ2-1; D remains ambiguous. V dropped 0 bases and J dropped 5 bases, with 12 bases sitting between them. The CDR3 sequence is 15 residues long. Germline V lookup: CDR1 SGHRS, CDR2 YFSETQ. The DNA of the CDR3 is TGCGCCAGCAGCTTGGAGACTTCCTGGCACAATGAGCAGTTCTTC. Translating gives CASSLETSWHNEQFF.

The V gene is TRBV9, the J gene TRBJ2-6, with 8 bases matching TRBD1. Unmatched junction bases numbered 16, after V lost 2 bases and J lost 0 bases. Germline assignment: CDR1 SGDLS and CDR2 YYNGEE. The CDR3 consists of 21 residues. The CDR3, as DNA: TGTGCCAGCAGCGTCAGTCACAAGACAGGGGCCCCCAGCTCTGGGGCCAACGTCCTGACTTTC. It translates to CASSVSHKTGAPSSGANVLTF.

V and J are TRBV27 and TRBJ1-1; 10 bases are shared with TRBD1. The CDR3 totals 17 residues. The germline V gene encodes CDR1 MNHEY and CDR2 SMNVEV (reference sequence). Trimming at V came to 1 base and at J to 1 base, leaving 6 bases not matched to a gene. CDR3 DNA sequence: TGTGCCAGCAGTTTATTCCGGACAGGGGGAACGAACACTGAAGCTTTCTTT. Translated, it gives CASSLFRTGGTNTEAFF.

This chain uses TRBV6-6 with TRBJ1-5, with 9 positions matching TRBD1. The CDR3 sequence is 15 residues long. V shed 7 bases and J 6 bases; nucleotides not matched to a gene: 10. Germline CDR1 is MNHNY and CDR2 is SVGAGI (reference sequence). In nucleotides, the CDR3 is TGTGCCAGCACTATGGACAGGGGTGGCACTCAGCCCCAGCATTTT. This encodes CASTMDRGGTQPQHF.

The chain carries TRBV30 and TRBJ1-4, with a weak D call TRBD1 (6 bases). Trimming removed 5 bases at V and 6 bases at J, with 13 bases between. The CDR3 covers 13 residues. The germline V gene encodes CDR1 GTSNPN and CDR2 SVGIG (reference sequence). CDR3 coding DNA: TGTGCCTGGGGAAGTGCAGGGGATGAAAAACTGTTTTTT. It specifies CAWGSAGDEKLFF. The full variable domain, in which reference TRBV30 and TRBJ1-4 provide the parts outside the CDR3, is SQTIHQWPATLVQPVGSPLSLECTVEGTSNPNLYWYRQAAGRGLQLLFYSVGIGQISSEVPQNLSASRPQDRQFILSSKKLLLSDSGFYLCAWGSAGDEKLFFGSGTQLSVL.

This chain connects TRBV9 to TRBJ2-2; D not certain. Germline V gene lookup returns CDR1 SGDLS and CDR2 YYNGEE. The length of the CDR3 is 15 residues. V was shortened by 3 bases and J by 3 bases, with 12 bases between the two germline ends. The CDR3 DNA follows: TGTGCCAGCAGCGCAGAGACTTCTTACACCGGGGAGCTGTTTTTT. Protein sequence: CASSAETSYTGELFF.

This sequence joins TRBV6-1 and TRBJ2-7; tentative D call: TRBD2 (5 bases). V was cut by 6 bases and J by 3 bases, with 12 bases left in between. Germline CDR1 MNHNS, CDR2 SASEGT. CDR3 length: 13 residues. CDR3 nucleotide sequence: TGTGCCAGCAGCCGTCACCGGGACTACGAGCAGTACTTC. It codes for CASSRHRDYEQYF.

V is TRBV10-2 and J is TRBJ2-7; TRBD1 might be the D (6 bases). Trimming cost V 2 bases and J 4 bases, with 12 bases left between them. The CDR3 is 14 residues long. Germline V gene lookup returns CDR1 WSHSY and CDR2 SAAADI. The CDR3: CASSEAQGQYEQYF. CDR3 bases: TGCGCCAGCAGTGAGGCCCAGGGGCAGTACGAGCAGTACTTC.

This clone appeared a few times. CDR3 in DNA: TGTGCCAGCAGCTACGCCGGGACAGGGTACGAGCAGTACTTC. This translates into CASSYAGTGYEQYF. The rearrangement uses TRBV9 and TRBJ2-7; the match to TRBD1 covers 9 bases. Germline lookup yields CDR1 SGDLS and CDR2 YYNGEE. The CDR3 contains 14 residues. Trimming took 4 bases from V and 4 from J; bases not matched to a gene: 6.

The chain links TRBV29-1 to TRBJ1-2, with TRBD1 matching 7 bases. V shed 0 bases, J shed 1 base, and the junction held 8 bases outside the gene matches. CDR1 SQVTM and CDR2 ANQGSEA come from the germline V gene. CDR3 length: 16 residues. CDR3 nucleotide sequence: TGCAGCGTTGAAGATCGCCGGGCAGGGGGTAACTATGGCTACACCTTC. It codes for CSVEDRRAGGNYGYTF.

This chain uses TRBV20-1 with TRBJ1-1; the D gene is possibly TRBD1 (5 bases). V was trimmed by 7 bases and J by 4 bases, leaving 10 bases between them. The CDR3 extends over 11 amino acids. Germline V gene sequence: CDR1 DFQATT, CDR2 SNEGSKA (reference sequence). CDR3 in amino acids: CSESQGTEAFF. The CDR3 bases are TGCAGTGAGAGCCAGGGCACTGAAGCTTTCTTT.

This clone was seen just once. The chain combines TRBV15 with TRBJ2-2, with D perhaps TRBD2 (7 bases). This CDR3 spans 17 amino acids. Trimming shortened V by 5 bases and J by 6 bases, and 22 bases separated the two germline ends. Germline assignment: CDR1 LNHNV and CDR2 YYDKDF (reference sequence). The CDR3 loop is CATSWGLGGGAPGELFF. The DNA of the CDR3 is TGTGCCACCAGCTGGGGGTTGGGAGGGGGGGCCCCCGGGGAGCTGTTTTTT.

This clone has only a few counts. The J gene is TRBJ2-1, the V gene TRBV14; D gene unclear. Germline lookup yields CDR1 SGHDN and CDR2 FVKESK. The CDR3 is 12 amino acids. V lost 0 bases and J lost 12, with 9 bases in between. In DNA form, the CDR3 reads TGTGCCAGCAGCCAAGATTCGGCAGGGCAGTTCTTC. This encodes CASSQDSAGQFF.

The rearrangement uses TRBV18 and TRBJ2-2; 7 nucleotides line up with TRBD1. This CDR3 region has 15 residues. Per germline, CDR1 KGHSH and CDR2 LQKENI. The junction had 11 bases not matched to a gene; V was cut back by 6 bases and J by 7 bases. The DNA for the CDR3 is TGTGCCAGCTCCCAGCAAGACAGGGTTGGCGGGGAGCTGTTTTTT. Its translation is CASSQQDRVGGELFF.

The chain links TRBV28 to TRBJ1-5; 7 positions match TRBD1. The V gene end was trimmed by 2 bases and the J gene end by 1 base; junction bases not matched to a gene: 2. This CDR3 is built from 15 residues. Germline V gives CDR1 MDHEN, CDR2 SYDVKM. The CDR3 DNA reads TGTGCCAGCAGTTTAAGGGGGCCAAGCAATCAGCCCCAGCATTTT. It translates to CASSLRGPSNQPQHF.

The gene calls are TRBV7-2 and TRBJ2-2; TRBD2 matches at 15 bases. Trimming cost V 2 bases and J 0 bases; bases outside gene matches: 4. This CDR3 contains 19 residues. Germline-derived CDR1 and CDR2 are SGHTA and FQGNSA. This CDR3 is CASSLPGLAGGPNTGELFF. CDR3 in DNA: TGTGCCAGCAGCTTACCGGGACTAGCGGGGGGACCGAACACCGGGGAGCTGTTTTTT.

This chain links TRBV9 with TRBJ2-5, with D tentatively TRBD2 (5 bases). This CDR3 contains 13 residues. CDR1 is SGDLS, CDR2 YYNGEE, per germline. V was shortened by 4 bases and J by 1 base, with 8 bases between the two germline ends. CDR3: CASSSGTQETQYF. The CDR3 DNA sequence: TGTGCCAGCAGCAGCGGCACCCAAGAGACCCAGTACTTC. Using reference TRBV9 and TRBJ2-5 for the parts outside the CDR3, the full variable domain is DSGVTQTPKHLITATGQRVTLRCSPRSGDLSVYWYQQSLDQGLQFLIQYYNGEERAKGNILERFSAQQFPDLHSELNLSSLELGDSALYFCASSSGTQETQYFGPGTRLLVL.